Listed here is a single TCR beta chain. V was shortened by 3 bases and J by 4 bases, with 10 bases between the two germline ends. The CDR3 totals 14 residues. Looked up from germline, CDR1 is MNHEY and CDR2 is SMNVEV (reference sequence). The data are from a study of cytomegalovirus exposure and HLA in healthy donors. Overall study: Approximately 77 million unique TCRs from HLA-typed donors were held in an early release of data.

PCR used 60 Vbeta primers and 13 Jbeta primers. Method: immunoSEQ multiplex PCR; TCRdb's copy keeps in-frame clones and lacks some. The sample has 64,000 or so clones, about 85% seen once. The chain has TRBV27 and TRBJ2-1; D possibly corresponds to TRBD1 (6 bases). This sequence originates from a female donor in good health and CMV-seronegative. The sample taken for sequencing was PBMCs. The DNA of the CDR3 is TGTGCCAGCAGTTTCAGCAGGGGATACAATGAGCAGTTCTTC. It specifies CASSFSRGYNEQFF.